A selection of T cell receptor beta chains follows, all from one sample in a study of blood T cell repertoires in COVID-19. Sequencing was performed with immunoSEQ multiplex PCR; in TCRdb, only in-frame clones are kept and a portion is missing. The table has about 100,000 clones, around 84% seen once. Sequences were obtained from peripheral blood. All receptors come from a human donor in a cohort sampled during active COVID-19. Each CDR3 is given with its conserved first and last residue. The order of the fields is D gene, V gene, clone size, J gene, CDR3 protein, CDR3 DNA. D genes are given only for firm matches. Not all rows give a size; the values are once, few, many and, for expanded clones, a class.

TRBD2	TRBV7-2	NA	TRBJ2-3	CASSFGTSGDDTQYF	TGTGCCAGCAGCTTCGGGACTAGCGGGGATGATACGCAGTATTTT
TRBD1	TRBV7-6	NA	TRBJ2-5	CASSPLQGVGETQYF	TGTGCCAGCAGCCCCTTACAGGGGGTTGGGGAGACCCAGTACTTC
NA	TRBV7-9	NA	TRBJ2-6	CASSLRGSGANVLTF	TGTGCCAGCAGCTTACGGGGCTCTGGGGCCAACGTCCTGACTTTC
NA	TRBV7-6	NA	TRBJ2-1	CASSPARDFGYNEQFF	TGTGCCAGCAGCCCGGCGAGGGACTTCGGATACAATGAGCAGTTCTTC
NA	TRBV15	NA	TRBJ2-1	CATSRVPSGEQFF	TGTGCCACCAGCAGAGTACCTTCGGGTGAGCAGTTCTTC
NA	TRBV19	NA	TRBJ1-2	CASSMQGTFFGYTF	TGTGCCAGTAGTATGCAGGGTACCTTTTTCGGCTACACCTTC
TRBD2	TRBV5-1	NA	TRBJ2-5	CASGTSGGPEETQYF	TGCGCCAGTGGGACTAGCGGGGGGCCAGAAGAGACCCAGTACTTC
NA	TRBV4-3	NA	TRBJ1-4	CASSRRYYIATNEKLFF	TGCGCCAGCAGCCGACGATACTACATCGCAACTAATGAAAAACTGTTTTTT
TRBD1	TRBV6-5	NA	TRBJ2-7	CASSRQGEYYEQYF	TGTGCCAGCAGCCGGCAGGGGGAGTACTACGAGCAGTACTTC
NA	TRBV18	NA	TRBJ2-6	CASSPGTTGANVLTF	TGTGCCAGCTCACCAGGCACTACTGGGGCCAACGTCCTGACTTTC
TRBD2	TRBV5-5	NA	TRBJ2-1	CASSWDGAGGNNEQFF	TGTGCCAGCAGCTGGGATGGAGCGGGGGGAAACAATGAGCAGTTCTTC
NA	TRBV7-2	NA	TRBJ2-7	CASSPNRAYGEQYF	TGTGCCAGCAGCCCGAACAGGGCCTACGGCGAGCAGTACTTC
NA	TRBV10-3	NA	TRBJ1-1	CAISESGVNTEAFF	TGTGCCATCAGTGAGTCGGGAGTGAACACTGAAGCTTTCTTT
NA	TRBV19	NA	TRBJ1-5	CASTPQQGRGQPQHF	TGTGCCAGTACCCCCCAGCAGGGGAGGGGCCAGCCCCAGCATTTT
NA	TRBV4-1	NA	TRBJ2-1	CASSQTPSRNNEQFF	TGCGCCAGCAGCCAAACGCCGAGCAGGAACAATGAGCAGTTCTTC
NA	TRBV5-4	NA	TRBJ2-7	CASSYRRGGIYEQYF	TGTGCCAGCAGCTACCGACGGGGCGGGATCTACGAGCAGTACTTC
TRBD1	TRBV5-5	once	TRBJ1-1	CASSLQGARGTEAFF	TGTGCCAGCAGCTTACAGGGGGCACGGGGCACTGAAGCTTTCTTT
TRBD2	TRBV11-3	NA	TRBJ2-5	CASSVYWGGPQETQYF	TGTGCCAGCAGCGTATATTGGGGGGGACCTCAAGAGACCCAGTACTTC
TRBD1	TRBV6-5	NA	TRBJ1-5	CASRNRGLGNQPQHF	TGTGCCAGCAGGAACAGGGGGCTGGGCAATCAGCCCCAGCATTTT
NA	TRBV27	NA	TRBJ2-2	CASSLSTLRNTGELFF	TGTGCCAGCAGTTTATCGACACTGAGGAACACCGGGGAGCTGTTTTTT
NA	TRBV5-6	NA	TRBJ2-1	CASSLYHEQFF	TGTGCCAGCAGCTTGTATCATGAGCAGTTCTTC
NA	TRBV4-2	once	TRBJ2-3	CASSQAGRPSQYF	TGTGCCAGCAGCCAGGCGGGACGACCGTCGCAGTATTTT
TRBD2	TRBV6-1	NA	TRBJ2-6	CASSEPTSGGTGANVLTF	TGTGCCAGCAGTGAACCGACTAGCGGGGGGACCGGGGCCAACGTCCTGACTTTC
TRBD2	TRBV6-5	few	TRBJ2-1	CASRTGTSGYNEQFF	TGTGCCAGCAGAACCGGGACTAGCGGTTACAATGAGCAGTTCTTC
TRBD1	TRBV5-1	NA	TRBJ1-1	CASSLNRGRDTEAFF	TGCGCCAGCAGCTTAAACAGGGGCCGGGACACTGAAGCTTTCTTT
TRBD1	TRBV5-6	NA	TRBJ2-6	CASSRTGDNSGANVLTF	TGTGCCAGCAGCCGGACAGGGGACAACTCTGGGGCCAACGTCCTGACTTTC
NA	TRBV9	NA	TRBJ2-5	CASSLQQSAGETQYF	TGTGCCAGCAGCCTCCAGCAGTCCGCAGGGGAGACCCAGTACTTC
NA	TRBV18	NA	TRBJ2-7	CASSPGQGSYEQYF	TGTGCCAGCTCACCTGGGCAGGGTTCCTACGAGCAGTACTTC